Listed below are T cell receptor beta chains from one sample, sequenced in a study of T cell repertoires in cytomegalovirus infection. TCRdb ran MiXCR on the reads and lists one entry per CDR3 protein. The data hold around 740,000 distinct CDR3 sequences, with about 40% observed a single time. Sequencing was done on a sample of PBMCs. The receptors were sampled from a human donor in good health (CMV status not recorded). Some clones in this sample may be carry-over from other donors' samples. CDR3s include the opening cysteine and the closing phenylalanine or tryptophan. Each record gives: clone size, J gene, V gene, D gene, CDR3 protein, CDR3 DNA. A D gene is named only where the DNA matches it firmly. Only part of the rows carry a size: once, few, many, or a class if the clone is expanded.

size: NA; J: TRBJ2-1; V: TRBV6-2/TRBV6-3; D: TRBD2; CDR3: CASSYPRTSGRNSYNEQFF; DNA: TGTGCCAGCAGTTACCCTAGGACTAGCGGGAGGAACTCCTACAATGAGCAGTTCTTC
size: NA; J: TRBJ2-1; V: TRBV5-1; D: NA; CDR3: CASRSPRAESSYNEQFF; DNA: TGCGCCAGCAGATCCCCCCGGGCCGAGAGCTCCTACAATGAGCAGTTCTTC
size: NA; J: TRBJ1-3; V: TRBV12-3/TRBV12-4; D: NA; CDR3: CASPIIPGTLSGNTIYF; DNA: TGTGCCAGCCCCATAATCCCCGGGACTCTCTCTGGAAACACCATATATTTT
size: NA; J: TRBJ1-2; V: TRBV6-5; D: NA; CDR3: CASSYKQYYGYTF; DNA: TGTGCCAGCAGTTACAAGCAGTACTATGGCTACACCTTC
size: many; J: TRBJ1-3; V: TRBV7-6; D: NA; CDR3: CASSLGPPGNTIYF; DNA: TGTGCCAGCAGCTTAGGCCCCCCTGGAAACACCATATATTTT
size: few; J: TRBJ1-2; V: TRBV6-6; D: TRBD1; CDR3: CTTGDPGGYGYTF; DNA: TGTACAACAGGGGACCCGGGTGGTTATGGCTACACCTTC
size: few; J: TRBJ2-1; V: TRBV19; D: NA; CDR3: CASSIPFQQNNEQFF; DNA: TGTGCCAGTAGTATACCGTTTCAACAGAACAATGAGCAGTTCTTC
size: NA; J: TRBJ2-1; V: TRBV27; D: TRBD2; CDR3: CASSLEWGGYNEQFF; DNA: TGTGCCAGCAGTTTAGAGTGGGGGGGTTACAATGAGCAGTTCTTC
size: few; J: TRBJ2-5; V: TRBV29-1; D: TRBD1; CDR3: CSGQGRETQYF; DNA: TGCAGCGGACAGGGGAGGGAGACCCAGTACTTC
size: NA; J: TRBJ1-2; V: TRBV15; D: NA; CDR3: CATSSDTYGYTF; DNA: TGTGCCACCAGCTCCGACACCTATGGCTACACCTTC
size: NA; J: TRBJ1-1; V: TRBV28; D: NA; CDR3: CASSLINMNTEAFF; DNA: TGTGCCAGCAGTTTGATAAATATGAACACTGAAGCTTTCTTT
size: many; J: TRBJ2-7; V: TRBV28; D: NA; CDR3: CASSPNRFGEQYF; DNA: TGTGCCAGCAGTCCCAACAGATTTGGCGAGCAGTACTTC
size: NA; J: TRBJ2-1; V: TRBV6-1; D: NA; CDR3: CATTRGASYNEQFF; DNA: TGTGCCACCACCCGTGGGGCCTCCTACAATGAGCAGTTCTTC
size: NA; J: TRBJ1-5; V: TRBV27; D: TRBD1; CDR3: CASSHQGAARGSNQPQHF; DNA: TGTGCCAGCAGTCATCAGGGGGCAGCGAGAGGTAGCAATCAGCCCCAGCATTTT
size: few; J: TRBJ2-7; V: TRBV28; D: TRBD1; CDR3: CASSFRDRGFHEQYF; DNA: TGTGCCAGCAGTTTCCGGGACAGGGGTTTTCACGAGCAGTACTTC
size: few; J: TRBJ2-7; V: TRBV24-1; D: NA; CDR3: CATSDLPDSLPYEQYF; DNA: TGTGCCACCAGTGATTTGCCGGACAGCTTACCCTACGAGCAGTACTTC
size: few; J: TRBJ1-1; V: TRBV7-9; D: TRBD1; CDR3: CASSPTGDGYAEAFF; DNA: TGTGCCAGCAGCCCGACAGGGGACGGGTACGCTGAAGCTTTCTTT
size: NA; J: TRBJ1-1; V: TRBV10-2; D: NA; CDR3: CASSEGGGAWTEAFF; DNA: TGCGCCAGCAGTGAAGGTGGAGGGGCGTGGACTGAAGCTTTCTTT
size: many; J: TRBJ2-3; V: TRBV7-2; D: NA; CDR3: CASSPQGRTDTQYF; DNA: TGTGCCAGCAGCCCACAGGGTAGGACAGATACGCAGTATTTT
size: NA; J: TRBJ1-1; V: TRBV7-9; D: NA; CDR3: CASSLGTGLRGTEAFF; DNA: TGTGCCAGCAGCTTAGGCACAGGCCTTAGGGGCACTGAAGCTTTCTTT